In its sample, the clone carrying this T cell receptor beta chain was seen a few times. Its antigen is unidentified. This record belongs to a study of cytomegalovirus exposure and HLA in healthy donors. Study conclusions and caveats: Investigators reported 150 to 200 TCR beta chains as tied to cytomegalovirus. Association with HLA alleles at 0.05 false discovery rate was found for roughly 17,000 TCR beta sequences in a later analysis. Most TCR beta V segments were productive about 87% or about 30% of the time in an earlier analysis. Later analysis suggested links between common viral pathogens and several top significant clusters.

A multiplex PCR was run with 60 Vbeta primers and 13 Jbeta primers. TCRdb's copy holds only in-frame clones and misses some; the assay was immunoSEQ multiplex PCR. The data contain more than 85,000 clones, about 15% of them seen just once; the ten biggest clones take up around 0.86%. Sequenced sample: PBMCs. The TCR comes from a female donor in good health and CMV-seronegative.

CDR3 loop: CAWSVQSNQPQHF. DNA of the CDR3: TGTGCCTGGAGTGTACAGTCCAATCAGCCCCAGCATTTT. The chain links TRBV30 to TRBJ1-5; D unresolved. The CDR3 consists of 13 residues. Germline V gene sequence: CDR1 GTSNPN, CDR2 SVGIG (reference sequence). Trimming removed 0 bases from V and 3 bases from J, with 6 bases in between.